One and the same sample provided the 8 T cell receptor beta chains below, sequenced in a study of regulatory T cells in long-lasting Graves disease. Regarding time point: newly diagnosed GD, antithyroid drugs for less than 3 months. RNA isolated from PBMCs was used to make the TCR library. Arm-PCR of CDR3 regions and iRepertoire HTBI primers were used to build TCR beta libraries. One entry per CDR3 protein results from TCRdb running MiXCR on the multiplex PCR reads. The sample lists about 530,000 distinct CDR3 sequences; 15% to 20% were seen once. A further study also used this sample, focusing on T cells in Graves' hyperthyroidism and ophthalmopathy.

The sample was peripheral blood mononuclear cells (PBMCs), taken at new diagnosis, from a patient treated with antithyroid drugs. The receptors originated from a middle-aged woman with Graves disease.

The chain joins TRBV28 to TRBJ1-2, with D perhaps TRBD1 (6 bases). V was clipped by 6 bases and J by 2 bases, with 13 bases between them. Germline CDR1 reads MDHEN; CDR2 reads SYDVKM. The CDR3 is 14 residues long. Written as DNA, the CDR3 is TGTGCCAGCAGAATAGGGGGGGGGAACTATGGCTACACCTTC. This codes for CASRIGGGNYGYTF.

This clonotype was recorded at least ten times. The chain recombines TRBV6-5 with TRBJ1-6; 9 nucleotides align to TRBD1. After removal of 4 bases from V and 7 bases from J, the junction contained 8 bases not matched to a gene. The CDR3 totals 16 residues. CDR1 is MNHEY, CDR2 SVGAGI, per germline. The CDR3 is CASSSNGQGLNSPLHF. The CDR3 nucleotides read TGTGCCAGCAGTTCGAACGGACAGGGGTTGAATTCACCCCTCCACTTT.

This clonotype came up many times. V gene TRBV11-1 combines with J gene TRBJ2-1; 8 bases are shared with TRBD1. The CDR3 totals 19 residues. Looked up from germline, CDR1 is SGHAT and CDR2 is FQDESV (reference sequence). With 3 bases clipped from V and 6 bases from J, the junction kept 19 bases outside the gene matches. CDR3 bases: TGTGCCAGCAGCTTGGGGCGTGGGAATGGACAGGGAATAGTCAATGAGCAGTTCTTC. It codes for CASSLGRGNGQGIVNEQFF.

The V gene is TRBV12-3 or TRBV12-4, the J gene TRBJ2-1; D is possibly TRBD1 (6 bases). V dropped 6 bases and J dropped 4 bases, with 10 bases sitting between them. This CDR3 region has 13 residues. CDR3 region: CASRLGQYNEQFF. The CDR3 nucleotides are TGTGCCAGCAGACTCGGACAGTACAATGAGCAGTTCTTC.

As concerns this clonotype: A much larger clone lies a single base off, so this may be a read error. V usage is TRBV10-3 and J usage is TRBJ1-4; 9 positions agree with TRBD1. This CDR3 is built from 15 residues. The J segment lost 10 bases and the V segment lost 5 bases, leaving 11 bases of the junction unmatched. Germline CDR1 reads ENHRY; CDR2 reads SYGVKD. The CDR3 loop is CAISTPGQGTGKLFF. As DNA, the CDR3 is TGTGCCATCAGTACGCCGGGACAGGGAACGGGAAAACTGTTTTTT.

Ten or more counts support this clonotype. This sequence joins TRBV5-4 and TRBJ2-1, with D possibly matching TRBD1 (5 bases). CDR3 length: 12 amino acids. The V end lost 4 bases, the J end lost 11 bases, and 13 bases lay between the germline ends. Germline V gene lookup returns CDR1 SGHNT and CDR2 YYREEE (reference sequence). The CDR3 here is CASSGAADQQFF. The CDR3 DNA reads TGTGCCAGCAGCGGGGCGGCGGACCAGCAGTTCTTC.

This clonotype was counted at least ten times. The chain uses TRBV18 and TRBJ1-6, with D hard to call. The V gene lost 9 bases and the J gene lost 9 bases, with 12 bases spanning the gap. The V gene's germline CDR1 is KGHSH and CDR2 LQKENI. The CDR3 covers 12 residues. The CDR3 loop is CASSYASSPLHF. As DNA, the CDR3 is TGTGCCAGTTCCTACGCTAGTTCACCCCTCCACTTT.

Worth noting for this clonotype: The CDR3 ends on some other residue instead of the conserved phenylalanine or tryptophan, so this is likely a read error. The chain joins TRBV27 to TRBJ2-7; weak D call: TRBD1 (6 bases). Germline CDR1 MNHEY, CDR2 SMNVEV (reference sequence). Between the trimmed V and J ends, which lost 8 bases and 7 bases, there was a span of 21 bases. This CDR3 comprises 14 residues. This chain's CDR3 is CASGYGQPVVEQYL. The CDR3 DNA reads TGTGCCAGCGGCTACGGACAGCCAGTTGTGGAGCAGTACCTC.